This T cell receptor (beta chain) comes out of a study of PD-L1 blockade in urothelial cancer (dated by TCRdb to the late 2010s). Regarding the study in general: Therapy was started around 2014 for all patients, and atezolizumab 1,200 mg was administered intravenously every 3 weeks. Blood samples were analyzed 3 weeks after the start of treatment (second dose) and 6 weeks after the start of treatment. Blood samples gave a median of about 140,000 T cells and 80,000 to 95,000 unique TCRs, with a median clonality of around 0.074. Durable clinical benefit was defined as a progression-free survival longer than 6 months, and TCR features were additionally tested against progression-free survival and overall survival. Durable clinical benefit was achieved by nine patients but not by the remaining 20. About 85% of the 29 patients were males with bladder-origin urothelial cancer, and about 65% of the roughly 30 reported a prior smoking history. Pretreatment blood TCR-seq was available for twenty-nine patients, at least one posttreatment blood collection was obtained for some 24 patients, and tumor TCR-seq was available for some 24 patients. Somatic, immune and clinical correlates of response to PD-L1 blockade with atezolizumab in urothelial cancer were the focus of an exploratory multi-omic analysis. Patients had an ECOG performance status of 0 or 1 and had received between 0 and 3 prior chemotherapy regimens. Pretreatment tumor samples, along with matched peripheral blood collected serially before and after atezolizumab treatment, underwent TCR sequencing. In the same patients, whole exome sequencing and RNA sequencing of pretreatment tumors were performed in addition to TCR sequencing. Overall study results and their limits: Because the sample size was small (n ≈ 27) and many exploratory analyses were performed, the results are intended to be hypothesis-generating. Among patients with durable benefit, tumor-associated TCR clones showed greater expansion in peripheral blood 3 weeks after treatment started (n ≈ 20, p = 0.022). A pretreatment peripheral blood TCR clonality below the median was linked to improved progression-free and overall survival.

This clone appeared once. Its antigen specificity is not known. No base quality values were provided; no much bigger clone lies one nucleotide off. Each PCR received spiked-in synthetic TCR analog templates so that absolute template abundance could be estimated from read counts. The immunoSEQ assay was used to amplify TCRbeta CDR3 regions from genomic DNA with bias-controlled V and J gene primers. Sequencing of rearranged TCRbeta segments was performed at approximately 20X coverage. For the original study's pipeline: Sequencing errors were corrected by clustering and CDR3s were annotated against IMGT to assign V, D and J genes. Downstream analyses used only productive TCRbeta rearrangements and left out out-of-frame or stop-codon sequences. Clonality was computed as one minus Shannon entropy normalized by the log of the number of unique productive sequences. Clones differing between time points or between blood and tumor were identified by Fisher's exact test with Benjamini-Hochberg correction at adjusted p below 0.01. TCRdb provides this immuneACCESS table in a form limited to in-frame rearrangements. Some clones are lacking; in checked studies, under half of them reflect an unresolved V gene, and why the rest are absent is not known. From that table come the V and J calls and clone size; the DNA was used to work out D and trimming. This sample comprises about 30,000 clones, 89% of them detected only once. Jointly, the top ten make up approximately 8% of the sample.

The sample's time point label, decoded: peripheral blood 6 weeks after treatment start. The cohort comprised fewer than 35 patients with locally advanced or metastatic urothelial carcinoma treated at Memorial Sloan Kettering on a trial protocol. Peripheral blood mononuclear cells were collected pretreatment and during treatment, with between 1 and 8 total time points obtained per patient. The Qiagen DNeasy Blood extraction kit was used to purify genomic DNA from total PBMCs and tumor samples. Collected pretreatment and during treatment, PBMCs were isolated and stored as previously described. Relative to germline, V is missing 5 bases and J is missing 2 bases, with 9 bases of the junction outside any gene match. Taken from cysteine to phenylalanine, the CDR3 has 15 residues. The retained sequence is limited to the CDR3, 45 bases, with the frame set at the first base. CDR1 and CDR2 were assigned from the germline V gene (reference sequence) as MNHEY and SMNVEV.

The V and J genes are TRBV27 and TRBJ2-7; the central 7 bases match TRBD1. The sample in question was PBMCs, obtained around atezolizumab (anti-PD-L1) treatment. The sequence derives from a man older than 75 with urothelial cancer. In nucleotides, the sequence is TGTGCCAGCAGTAACCCCCGGACAGGTACCTACGAGCAGTACTTC. The resulting protein is CASSNPRTGTYEQYF.